This TCR beta chain was sequenced for a study of T cells in Graves' hyperthyroidism and ophthalmopathy. General study findings and limits: Expanded thyroid clonotypes (above 0.001) were mostly also found in blood.

Trimming pared 4 bases from V and 1 base from J, leaving 10 bases between. There are 14 residues in the CDR3. Per germline, CDR1 LGHDT and CDR2 YNNKEL (reference sequence). It was uncontrolled infection, other autoimmune disease, pregnancy or lactation that excluded patients. This clonotype was recorded at least ten times. The target antigen is unknown. Amplification of TCR beta CDR3 regions was performed using RNA transcripts as template. HTBI primers drove first-round RT-PCR of the TCR CDR3. MiXCR, run by TCRdb on the multiplex PCR reads, gives a single entry per CDR3 protein. Here the sample spans approximately 350,000 distinct CDR3 sequences, roughly 15% being singletons.

The sample was blood. This clonotype was obtained from a woman aged 60 to 75 with Graves' ophthalmopathy. The rearrangement links TRBV3-1 to TRBJ1-1; D remains unclear. The CDR3 DNA sequence: TGTGCCAGCAGCCTCGCCGTCGGGAACACTGAAGCTTTCTTT. Translating it yields CASSLAVGNTEAFF.